Shown below are 5 T cell receptor beta chains from a single sample sequenced in a study of T cells after posttransplantation cyclophosphamide. Sequencing was performed with immunoSEQ multiplex PCR; in TCRdb, only in-frame clones are kept and a portion is missing. The table has 25,000 to 30,000 clones, around 86% seen once. Sequences were obtained from PBMCs. The receptor source for this set is a man aged 50-59 years.

This clone was observed a single time. J is TRBJ1-1 and V is TRBV7-2; D uncertain. The germline V gene has CDR1 SGHTA and CDR2 FQGNSA. Trimming shortened V by 7 bases and J by 5 bases, and 17 bases separated the two germline ends. The CDR3 is made up of 14 amino acids. CDR3 sequence reads: CASTRDRGVTEAFF. The CDR3 DNA sequence: TGTGCCAGCACCCGAGACCGCGGGGTTACTGAAGCTTTCTTT.

V gene TRBV2 combines with J gene TRBJ2-6, with D unclear. Trimming took 2 bases from V and 0 from J, leaving 5 bases between them. Germline loops: CDR1 SNHLY, CDR2 FYNNEI. The CDR3 sequence is 15 residues long. The CDR3 loop reads CASSEFHSGANVLTF. In DNA form, the CDR3 reads TGTGCCAGCAGTGAATTTCACTCTGGGGCCAACGTCCTGACTTTC. The variable domain in full, completed from reference TRBV2 and TRBJ2-6, reads EPEVTQTPSHQVTQMGQEVILRCVPISNHLYFYWYRQILGQKVEFLVSFYNNEISEKSEIFDDQFSVERPDGSNFTLKIRSTKLEDSAMYFCASSEFHSGANVLTFGAGSRLTVL.

The rearrangement links TRBV4-2 to TRBJ1-4; D possibly corresponds to TRBD1 (6 bases). The CDR3 consists of 15 residues. In germline, CDR1 is LGHNA, CDR2 YNFKEQ. The ends were cut back, 1 base at V and 7 bases at J, with 13 bases in the middle. In nucleotides, the CDR3 is TGTGCCAGCAGCCAAGTTTTTGACAGGAGTGAAAAACTGTTTTTT. Translating it yields CASSQVFDRSEKLFF.

Comments on this clone: The CDR3 does not end in the conserved phenylalanine or tryptophan, so this is likely a read error. The DNA is omitted, as the CDR3 cannot be located on it reliably, and the CDR3 follows TCRdb's listing. The rearrangement links TRBV7-8 to TRBJ1-2; the D call of TRBD1 is as the table states it, not checked on the DNA. The CDR3 is made up of 11 amino acids, end residues included. Germline V gives CDR1 SGHVS, CDR2 FQNEAQ. The CDR3 region is CASSLATDWGL.

The V gene is TRBV28, the J gene TRBJ2-5, with 7 bases identical to TRBD2. Matching the DNA end better, TRBJ2-7 makes the J call doubtful. The length of the CDR3 is 15 residues. The germline V gene has CDR1 MDHEN and CDR2 SYDVKM. The CDR3: CASITGGNQPGEQYF. DNA for the CDR3: TGTGCCAGCATAACGGGGGGAAACCAGCCGGGCGAGCAGTACTTC.